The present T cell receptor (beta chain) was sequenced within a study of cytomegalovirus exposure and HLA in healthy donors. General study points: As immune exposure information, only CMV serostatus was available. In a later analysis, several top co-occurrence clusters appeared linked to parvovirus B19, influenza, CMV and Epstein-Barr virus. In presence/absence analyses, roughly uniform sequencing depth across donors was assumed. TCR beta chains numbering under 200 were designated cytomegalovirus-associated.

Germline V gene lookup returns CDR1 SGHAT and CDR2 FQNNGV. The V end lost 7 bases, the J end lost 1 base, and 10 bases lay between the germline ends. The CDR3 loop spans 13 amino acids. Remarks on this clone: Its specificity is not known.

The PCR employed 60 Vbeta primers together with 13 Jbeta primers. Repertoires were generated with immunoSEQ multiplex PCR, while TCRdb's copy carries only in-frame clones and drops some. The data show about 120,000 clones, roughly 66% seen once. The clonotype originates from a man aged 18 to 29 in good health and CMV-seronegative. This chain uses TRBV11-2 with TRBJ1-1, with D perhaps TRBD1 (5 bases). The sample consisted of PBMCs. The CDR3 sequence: CASTGTPNTEAFF. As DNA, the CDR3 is TGTGCCAGCACCGGGACTCCGAACACTGAAGCTTTCTTT.